This entry is about one TCR beta chain. Its antigen remains unidentified. Assay execution proceeded at the deep level. For every subset, genomic DNA was evenly distributed across several immunoSEQ plates. Clones were read by immunoSEQ multiplex PCR, and TCRdb kept only the in-frame ones, dropping some. The table includes roughly 2.4 million clones, 90% to 97% detected once. The CDR3 totals 15 residues. Trimming took off 2 bases at V and 1 base at J, with 11 bases between the two ends. The germline V gene has CDR1 SGHAT and CDR2 FQNNGV. The entry originates in a study of shared clonotypes between healthy human individuals. Study-wide results and limits: Rarefaction indicated that sorted-subset sequencing remained incomplete although depth was large. The study found lower generation probabilities in non-shared clonotypes than in those shared by all four donors.

V and J are TRBV11-2 and TRBJ2-5; the D gene is possibly TRBD1 (5 bases). The sample was naive CD4+ T cells sorted from blood. Described subset: CD45RA+ positively selected. This receptor was obtained from a man aged 18 to 30 in good health. CDR3 in amino acids: CASSLQGAPQETQYF. CDR3 bases: TGTGCCAGCAGCTTACAGGGTGCCCCCCAAGAGACCCAGTACTTC. Variable domain in full (rest from reference TRBV11-2 and TRBJ2-5): EAGVAQSPRYKIIEKRQSVAFWCNPISGHATLYWYQQILGQGPKLLIQFQNNGVVDDSQLPKDRFSAERLKGVDSTLKIQPAKLEDSAVYLCASSLQGAPQETQYFGPGTRLLVL.